The 10 T cell receptor beta chains below all came from one sample that was sequenced in a study of blood T cell repertoires in COVID-19. The repertoire was sequenced with immunoSEQ multiplex PCR; TCRdb's copy has only in-frame clones and lacks some. This sample yields about 110,000 clones, of which 70% to 80% are seen a single time; 6% to 8.5% belongs to the top ten. Sequencing used peripheral blood. These receptors were collected from a woman in her sixties or seventies with acute or convalescent COVID-19.

V is TRBV3-1 (or the pseudogene TRBV3-2) and J is TRBJ1-6; no definite D call. This CDR3 comprises 14 residues. The germline V gene has CDR1 LGHDT and CDR2 YNNKEL (reference sequence). V dropped 3 bases and J dropped 10 bases, with 13 bases sitting between them. In DNA, the CDR3 is TGTGCCAGCAGCCAGTTAAACGGGAGGTCACCCCTCCACTTT. Its protein product is CASSQLNGRSPLHF.

The rearrangement uses TRBV28 and TRBJ2-7; 8 bases are a match to TRBD1. Germline assignment: CDR1 MDHEN and CDR2 SYDVKM. V shed 3 bases, J shed 3 bases, and the junction held 7 bases outside the gene matches. This CDR3 spans 15 amino acids. This CDR3 is CASSFKQGVNYEQYF. As DNA, the CDR3 is TGTGCCAGCAGTTTCAAACAGGGGGTTAACTACGAGCAGTACTTC.

The chain has TRBV6-5 and TRBJ1-1; D remains ambiguous. The CDR3 has 16 residues. Trimming left V 0 bases short and J 2 bases short, with 13 bases between. CDR1 is MNHEY, CDR2 SVGAGI, per germline. In DNA form, the CDR3 reads TGTGCCAGCAGTTACTCGAGGCCGACCCGCAACACTGAAGCTTTCTTT. The encoded protein is CASSYSRPTRNTEAFF.

The rearrangement uses TRBV20-1 and TRBJ2-1, with 8 bases aligning to TRBD2. The CDR3 has 15 amino acids. Germline CDR1 is DFQATT and CDR2 is SNEGSKA (reference sequence). V shed 3 bases, J shed 7 bases, and the junction held 11 bases outside the gene matches. CDR3 nucleotide sequence: TGCAGTGCTAGTTTGGCGGGGGGCCGCATTAATGAGCAGTTCTTC. Protein product: CSASLAGGRINEQFF.

The CDR3 nucleotides read TGTGCCAGTAGTCCCTGGGGCAGGGGTAAGAACACTGAAGCTTTCTTT. It encodes CASSPWGRGKNTEAFF. The gene calls are TRBV19 and TRBJ1-1; tentative D call: TRBD1 (6 bases). Trimming stripped 5 bases from V and 1 base from J, with 17 bases between. CDR3 size: 16 residues. In germline, CDR1 is LNHDA, CDR2 SQIVND (reference sequence).

A few counts support this clone. Within the sample, other DNA sequences also encode this same CDR3. The gene calls are TRBV7-2 and TRBJ2-3; D not certain. Per the germline V gene, CDR1 is SGHTA and CDR2 is FQGNSA. CDR3 length equals 12 residues. V lost 6 bases, J lost 2 bases, and 6 bases lay in between. CDR3: CASSFYTDTQYF. For the CDR3, the DNA is TGTGCCAGCAGTTTCTACACAGATACGCAGTATTTT.

This clone was seen once. V is TRBV4-3 and J is TRBJ1-3, with D possibly being TRBD1 (5 bases). The V gene's germline CDR1 is LGHNA and CDR2 YSLEER. This CDR3 comprises 17 residues. Trimming removed 0 bases from V and 1 base from J, with 13 bases in between. Here the CDR3 DNA reads TGCGCCAGCAGCCAAGATATCGACAGCATATCTGGAAACACCATATATTTT. Encoded protein: CASSQDIDSISGNTIYF.

The chain has TRBV6-5 and TRBJ1-5, with 10 bases identical to TRBD1. The junction had 6 bases not matched to a gene; V was cut back by 6 bases and J by 7 bases. CDR3 length: 14 amino acids. CDR1 is MNHEY, CDR2 SVGAGI, per germline. The CDR3 DNA reads as TGTGCCAGCAGCCTGGGACAGGGGAAACAGCCCCAGCATTTT. This sequence encodes CASSLGQGKQPQHF.

The gene calls are TRBV28 and TRBJ1-6, with 8 bases that match TRBD1. The CDR3 extends over 15 amino acids. V was pared by 2 bases and J by 9 bases, with 6 bases of the junction left unmatched. The germline CDR1 and CDR2 sequences are MDHEN and SYDVKM. The CDR3 region is CASSLQGARASPLHF. CDR3 sequence (DNA): TGTGCCAGCAGTTTACAGGGGGCGCGGGCTTCACCCCTCCACTTT. The entire variable domain, with the rest obtained from reference TRBV28 and TRBJ1-6, is as follows: DVKVTQSSRYLVKRTGEKVFLECVQDMDHENMFWYRQDPGLGLRLIYFSYDVKMKEKGDIPEGYSVSREKKERFSLILESASTNQTSMYLCASSLQGARASPLHFGNGTRLTVT.

CDR3 residues: CASSYRGSGTEAFF. As DNA, the CDR3 is TGTGCCAGCAGCTACAGGGGTTCCGGTACTGAAGCTTTCTTT. The chain combines TRBV5-4 with TRBJ1-1; 7 nucleotides align to TRBD1. With 3 bases clipped from V and 5 bases from J, the junction kept 7 bases outside the gene matches. The CDR3 runs 14 residues. Germline CDR1 is SGHNT and CDR2 is YYREEE (reference sequence).